This passage covers 7 T cell receptor beta chains from one sample sequenced in a study of immune cell composition in non-small cell lung cancer (dated by TCRdb to about 2017). Libraries were built with the immunoSEQ multiplex PCR assay. In TCRdb, the immuneACCESS table is reduced to in-frame sequences with V and J assigned. These tables do not hold every clone; where another copy was compared, an unresolved V gene accounts for under half, and the others remain unexplained. This sample lists about 3,200 clones; 60% to 85% were detected once. Under 4.5% of the sample is held by the ten biggest clonotypes. Sequencing was performed on lung tumor tissue. Receptor source: a human donor with non-small cell lung cancer.

For this clone: At one of its ends the junction is not consistent with the germline gene, which may arise from a read error. This chain connects TRBV7-9 to TRBJ2-7, with 7 bases fitting TRBD1. Germline CDR1 and CDR2: SEHNR and FQNEAQ (reference sequence). The CDR3 contains 12 residues. CDR3 nucleotides: TGTGCCAGCAGCTCAAACTGGGACAGTCCCCACTTC. Protein: CASSSNWDSPHF.

This clone came up once. The chain combines TRBV5-3 with TRBJ2-3; TRBD2 matches at 12 bases. TRBV5-3 qualifies as an ORF whose function is uncertain. This CDR3 region has 16 residues. V shed 3 bases and J 2 bases; nucleotides not matched to a gene: 4. The CDR3 DNA follows: TGTGCCAGAAGCTCTACTAGCGGGGGGACCACAGATACGCAGTATTTT. Protein sequence: CARSSTSGGTTDTQYF.

This clone was counted between two and nine times. The chain links TRBV10-2 to TRBJ2-3, with D perhaps matching TRBD2 (7 bases). Germline V gene lookup returns CDR1 WSHSY and CDR2 SAAADI. Trimming took 6 bases from V and 9 from J, leaving 19 bases between them. The CDR3 covers 14 residues. CDR3 bases: TGCGCCAGCAGCGCGGGGGCCGAAGGATTAACGCAGTATTTT. Amino acids: CASSAGAEGLTQYF.

This clone was recorded only once. The chain employs TRBV9 and TRBJ2-7; D perhaps matches TRBD1 (6 bases). CDR1 SGDLS and CDR2 YYNGEE come from the germline V gene. V shed 3 bases and J shed 2 bases, with 15 bases lying between them. This CDR3 has 15 amino acids. CDR3 region: CASSATRDTPYEQYF. The CDR3 DNA reads as TGTGCCAGCAGCGCAACACGGGACACCCCCTACGAGCAGTACTTC.

The J gene is TRBJ2-5, the V gene TRBV21-1; the listed D gene, TRBD2, was not tested against the DNA. TRBV21-1 is shown as a pseudogene. This CDR3 comprises 13 residues. The CDR3 DNA reads as TGTGCCAGCAGCAACGGGGGGAGAGAGACCCAGTACTTC. It yields the protein CASSNGGRETQYF.

The rearrangement links TRBV2 to TRBJ2-3, with D hard to call. The ends were cut back, 3 bases at V and 6 bases at J, with 13 bases in the middle. The CDR3 consists of 14 residues. CDR1 and CDR2 (germline): SNHLY, FYNNEI. The CDR3 sequence: CASSDTYVADTQYF. The DNA of the CDR3 is TGTGCCAGCAGTGATACGTACGTCGCGGATACGCAGTATTTT. Variable domain in full (rest from reference TRBV2 and TRBJ2-3): EPEVTQTPSHQVTQMGQEVILRCVPISNHLYFYWYRQILGQKVEFLVSFYNNEISEKSEIFDDQFSVERPDGSNFTLKIRSTKLEDSAMYFCASSDTYVADTQYFGPGTRLTVL.

The chain joins TRBV7-2 to TRBJ1-6, with TRBD1 matching 10 bases. The V segment lost 5 bases and the J segment 7 bases; nucleotides outside the gene matches: 5. CDR1 is SGHTA and CDR2 is FQGNSA in the germline V gene. The CDR3 length is 15 residues. The CDR3 reads CASSPDRGENSPLHF. As DNA, the CDR3 is TGTGCCAGCAGCCCGGACAGGGGGGAGAATTCACCCCTCCACTTT. The whole variable domain, remainder taken from reference TRBV7-2 and TRBJ1-6, is GAGVSQSPSNKVTEKGKDVELRCDPISGHTALYWYRQSLGQGLEFLIYFQGNSAPDKSGLPSDRFSAERTGGSVSTLTIQRTQQEDSAVYLCASSPDRGENSPLHFGNGTRLTVT.